The 2 T cell receptor beta chains given below trace back to one sample, sequenced in a study of radiation and T cells in renal cell carcinoma. Measured with immunoSEQ multiplex PCR; TCRdb has only the in-frame clones, and not every one. The repertoire holds over 120,000 clones, 70% to 90% seen once, with about 12% in the top ten. The time point denotes: baseline pretreatment blood. Treatment meaning: 15 Gy SBRT to primary tumor, nephrectomy 4 weeks later. The sample was blood, taken from a patient whose treatment included radiotherapy and nephrectomy. The receptors were sampled from a woman aged 45-60 years with renal cell carcinoma.

The rearrangement joins TRBV6-5 to TRBJ1-2; D gene ambiguous. The V gene's germline CDR1 is MNHEY and CDR2 SVGAGI. This CDR3 is 14 amino acids long. The germline V and J ends were trimmed by 6 bases and 5 bases, with 16 bases remaining between them. As DNA, the CDR3 is TGTGCCAGCAGCGCCGCCGGGGTGAGATATGGCTACACCTTC. This sequence encodes CASSAAGVRYGYTF.

The chain carries TRBV7-9 and TRBJ2-7; D ambiguous. CDR3 size: 14 residues. Germline assignment: CDR1 SEHNR and CDR2 FQNEAQ (reference sequence). V gave up 2 bases and J gave up 3 bases, with 11 bases separating them. The CDR3 coding sequence is TGTGCCAGCAGCTTAAGTTCCGGAGTCTACGAGCAGTACTTC. It yields the protein CASSLSSGVYEQYF.